This is a list of T cell receptor beta chains from one sample in a study of shared clonotypes between healthy human individuals. TCRdb keeps only in-frame clones here, not all; method: immunoSEQ multiplex PCR. The data contain around 1.5 million clones, 98% of them seen just once; the ten biggest clones take up around 0.45%. Material for sequencing was naive CD4+ T cells sorted from blood. The receptors here all came from a man aged 25-40 years in good health. CDR3s include the opening cysteine and the closing phenylalanine or tryptophan. D genes are given only for firm matches. For some rows the clone size is stated as once, few or many, or as a class when expanded; others skip it.

NA	13	NA	TRBV6-5	TRBJ1-2	CASSYFPVYGYTF	TGTGCCAGCAGTTACTTTCCGGTGTATGGCTACACCTTC
NA	14	NA	TRBV5-1	TRBJ1-1	CASSSGVADTEAFF	TGCGCCAGCAGCAGTGGGGTGGCGGACACTGAAGCTTTCTTT
once	13	TRBD1	TRBV2	TRBJ1-5	CASRTRQTGLQHF	TGTGCCAGCAGGACTAGACAGACAGGGCTCCAGCATTTT
NA	19	TRBD1	TRBV28	TRBJ1-5	CASSHPQFRGRDYNQPQHF	TGTGCCAGCAGTCACCCTCAGTTCAGGGGGCGCGATTACAATCAGCCCCAGCATTTT
NA	15	TRBD1	TRBV7-2	TRBJ2-7	CASSLAGGTGGEQYF	TGTGCCAGCAGCTTAGCGGGGGGGACAGGGGGCGAGCAGTACTTC
NA	13	NA	TRBV7-9	TRBJ2-7	CASSPRTPYEQYF	TGTGCCAGCAGCCCAAGGACCCCCTACGAGCAGTACTTC
NA	16	TRBD1	TRBV5-1	TRBJ1-4	CASSPSGQGVFEKLFF	TGCGCCAGCAGCCCATCAGGACAGGGGGTATTTGAAAAACTGTTTTTT
NA	18	TRBD1	TRBV18	TRBJ2-7	CASSPGGTGAPSSYEQYF	TGTGCCAGCTCACCGGGCGGGACAGGGGCGCCAAGCTCCTACGAGCAGTACTTC
NA	14	NA	TRBV7-2	TRBJ2-1	CASSLGHKNNEQFF	TGTGCCAGCAGCCTCGGGCATAAAAACAATGAGCAGTTCTTC
NA	15	TRBD1	TRBV5-6	TRBJ2-1	CASSSTGVLLHEQFF	TGTGCCAGCAGCTCGACAGGGGTCCTTCTTCATGAGCAGTTCTTC
NA	13	TRBD1	TRBV11-3	TRBJ2-7	CASSHGQGGVQYF	TGTGCCAGCAGCCACGGACAGGGGGGTGTGCAGTACTTC
NA	17	TRBD1	TRBV5-1	TRBJ1-1	CASSLSGNRGLFKGAFF	TGCGCCAGCAGCTTGTCTGGGAACAGGGGTCTTTTTAAAGGAGCTTTCTTT
NA	13	NA	TRBV19	TRBJ2-7	CASSIAGGGEQYF	TGTGCCAGTAGTATTGCAGGGGGAGGCGAGCAGTACTTC
NA	15	TRBD2	TRBV4-1	TRBJ2-7	CASSQDGLAGEEQYF	TGCGCCAGCAGCCAAGACGGACTAGCGGGAGAGGAGCAGTACTTC
NA	13	NA	TRBV12-2	TRBJ2-5	CASRLAPEETQYF	TGTGCAAGTCGCTTAGCTCCTGAAGAGACCCAGTACTTC
NA	16	TRBD1	TRBV28	TRBJ2-6	CASRVQGWSGANVLTF	TGTGCCAGCAGGGTACAGGGGTGGTCTGGGGCCAACGTCCTGACTTTC
NA	14	TRBD2	TRBV7-9	TRBJ2-1	CASSLSGGRTSEFF	TGTGCCAGCAGCTTATCGGGGGGCCGGACTAGCGAGTTCTTC
NA	20	TRBD2	TRBV28	TRBJ2-7	CASSSAGTSGRAGRRYEQYF	TGTGCCAGCAGTTCGGCCGGGACTAGCGGGAGGGCCGGAAGGCGATACGAGCAGTACTTC
NA	17	NA	TRBV18	TRBJ2-1	CASSPVASSIGYNEQFF	TGTGCCAGCTCACCTGTTGCCTCCTCGATCGGCTACAATGAGCAGTTCTTC